The clone carrying this TCR beta chain has a count of ten or more. The antigen is undetermined. No cell sorting was done before RNA was extracted from the tissue. More than 3 cm separated this lung sample from the edge of the tumor. The record originates from a study of tumor and adjacent non-tumor tissue in lung cancer. In the study overall: On average, productive TCRbeta reads reached about 4.17 million per sample. Study-wide results and limits: Normal lung showed higher cumulative top 100 clone frequency than tumor. Shorter survival was associated with higher TCR diversity in tumors. Tumor tissue had significantly higher TCR diversity than normal lung.

TCRbeta libraries were built with three rounds of nested PCR, modified from ARM-PCR. TCRdb used MiXCR to reprocess the multiplex PCR reads, holding one entry per CDR3 protein. The sample has 94,000 or so distinct CDR3 sequences; more than 65% are singletons. The length of the CDR3 is 15 residues. CDR1 is MDHEN and CDR2 is SYDVKM in the germline V gene. J gave up 6 bases and V 4 bases, and 5 bases lay outside the gene matches. The sequence was collected from a woman aged 45-59 years with non-small cell lung cancer. What was sequenced was distant non-tumor lung tissue. This chain uses TRBV28 with TRBJ2-1; 11 bases fit TRBD1. The CDR3 region has the DNA TGTGCCAGCAGTTCCTATGGGACAGGGGGCAATGAGCAGTTCTTC. Translating it yields CASSSYGTGGNEQFF.